Here is one TCR beta chain with its context. Its specificity is not known. This sample is drawn from a study of CD8+CD57+ T cells in acquired aplastic anemia. Study-level background: When averaged, DNA from sorted CD4+ and CD8+ cells came to 2.5 to 4 ug. Healthy-donor CD4+ cells averaged around 10 million reads.

General observations from the study: Nearly 30 CD8+ CDR3 sequences were shared between patients and controls. Patients and controls had CD8+ Simpson's diversity values that were not significantly distinct.

Germline CDR1 is LNHDA and CDR2 is SQIVND (reference sequence). V was pared by 5 bases and J by 10 bases, with 7 bases between. CDR3 size: 10 residues. Genomic DNA acted as the template from which TCR beta VDJ combination and CDR3 sequence profiling were carried out. TCRdb redid the calling of the reads with MiXCR, one entry per CDR3 protein. The data show 100,000 to 130,000 distinct CDR3 sequences, 51% seen once. The source is a human donor in good health, serving as a control. J is TRBJ2-3 and V is TRBV19; D is ambiguous. The sequencing sample was made of sorted CD4+, CD8+, or CD8+CD57+ T cells (not recorded which) from PBMCs. CDR3 in DNA: TGTGCCAGTAGTGGGTCGTCGCAGTATTTT. Translated: CASSGSSQYF. The full variable domain, with the rest looked up from reference TRBV19 and TRBJ2-3, is DGGITQSPKYLFRKEGQNVTLSCEQNLNHDAMYWYRQDPGQGLRLIYYSQIVNDFQKGDIAEGYSVSREKKESFPLTVTSAQKNPTAFYLCASSGSSQYFGPGTRLTVL.